The next 5 T cell receptor beta chains were all read from a single sample in a study of T cell responses to AZD1222 COVID-19 vaccine. The method was immunoSEQ multiplex PCR; TCRdb's version includes in-frame clones alone and lacks a portion of them. The table records about 140,000 clones, roughly 90% of them present only once. The source material was peripheral blood, sampled on day 0 of AZD1222 vaccination. The source of these receptors is an adult in good health.

The DNA of the CDR3 is TGTGCCAGCAGCTTAGTACCAGGGGCATTCGGGACTGAAGCTTTCTTT. The encoded protein is CASSLVPGAFGTEAFF. The gene calls are TRBV7-2 and TRBJ1-1, with a weak D call TRBD1 (6 bases). The CDR3 has 16 amino acids. In germline, CDR1 is SGHTA, CDR2 FQGNSA. V lost 1 base and J 5 bases, leaving 17 bases between the germline ends.

The V gene is TRBV6-6, the J gene TRBJ1-3; D gene unclear. V lost 8 bases and J 0 bases, leaving 2 bases between the germline ends. The V gene's germline CDR1 is MNHNY and CDR2 SVGAGI (reference sequence). This CDR3 is 11 amino acids long. CDR3: CASASGNTIYF. CDR3 bases: TGTGCCAGCGCCTCTGGAAACACCATATATTTT.

In its sample, this clone was seen once. The chain links TRBV28 to TRBJ2-7; D is perhaps TRBD1 (6 bases). Trimming took off 5 bases at V and 7 bases at J, with 21 bases between the two ends. This CDR3 is built from 15 residues. In germline, CDR1 is MDHEN, CDR2 SYDVKM. The CDR3 coding sequence is TGTGCCAGCAGTCTTACAGGGAATGGACCTTGGGAGCAGTACTTC. Amino acid sequence: CASSLTGNGPWEQYF.

This rearrangement joins TRBV12-3 or TRBV12-4 to TRBJ1-5; D remains ambiguous. The V end was cut by 3 bases, the J end by 4 bases, with 7 bases between. The CDR3 has 13 amino acids. CDR3 DNA sequence: TGTGCCAGCAGTTTGAGGTTGAATCAGCCCCAGCATTTT. The encoded protein is CASSLRLNQPQHF.

The chain carries TRBV6-2 or TRBV6-3 and TRBJ2-3; TRBD2 might be the D (7 bases). Per germline, CDR1 MNHEY and CDR2 SVGEGT. This CDR3 region has 15 residues. The V and J ends lost 6 bases and 4 bases respectively, with 17 bases between them. The CDR3 coding sequence is TGTGCCAGCAGCCCCCGGGGGGAGGGGGCAGATACGCAGTATTTT. This encodes CASSPRGEGADTQYF.